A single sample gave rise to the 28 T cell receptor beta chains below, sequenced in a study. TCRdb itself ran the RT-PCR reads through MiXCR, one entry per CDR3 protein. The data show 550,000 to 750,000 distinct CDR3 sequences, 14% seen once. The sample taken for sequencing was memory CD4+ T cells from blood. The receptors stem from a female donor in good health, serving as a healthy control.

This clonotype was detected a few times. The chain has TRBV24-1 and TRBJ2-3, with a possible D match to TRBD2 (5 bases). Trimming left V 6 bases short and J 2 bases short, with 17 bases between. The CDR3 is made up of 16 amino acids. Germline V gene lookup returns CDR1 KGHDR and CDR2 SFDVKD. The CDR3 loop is CATSPGVEPFTDTQYF. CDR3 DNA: TGTGCCACCAGTCCCGGGGTAGAGCCCTTCACAGATACGCAGTATTTT.

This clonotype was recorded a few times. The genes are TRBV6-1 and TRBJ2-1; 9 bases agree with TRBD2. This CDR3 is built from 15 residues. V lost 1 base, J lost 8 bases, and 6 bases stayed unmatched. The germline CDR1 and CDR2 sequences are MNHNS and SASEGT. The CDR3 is CASSEVGLAWDEQFF. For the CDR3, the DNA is TGTGCCAGCAGTGAAGTTGGACTAGCGTGGGATGAGCAGTTCTTC.

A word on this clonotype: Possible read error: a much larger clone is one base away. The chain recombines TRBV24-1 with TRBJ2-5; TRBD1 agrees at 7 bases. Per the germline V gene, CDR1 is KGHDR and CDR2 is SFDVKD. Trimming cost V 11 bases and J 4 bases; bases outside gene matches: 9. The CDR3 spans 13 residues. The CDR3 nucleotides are TGTGCCATCAAGACAGGGCCGGGAGAGACCCAGTACTTC. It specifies CAIKTGPGETQYF.

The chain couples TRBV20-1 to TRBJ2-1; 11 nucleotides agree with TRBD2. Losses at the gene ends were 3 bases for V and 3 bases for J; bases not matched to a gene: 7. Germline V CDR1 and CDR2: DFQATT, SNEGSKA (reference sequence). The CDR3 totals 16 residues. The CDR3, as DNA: TGCAGTGCTAGGACTAGCGGGGCCTTATACTACAATGAGCAGTTCTTC. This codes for CSARTSGALYYNEQFF.

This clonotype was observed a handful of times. The CDR3 DNA reads TGTGCCAGCAGTTACTCAGGGGCAATGAACACTGAAGCTTTCTTT. This sequence encodes CASSYSGAMNTEAFF. The chain has TRBV6-5 and TRBJ1-1, with D possibly being TRBD1 (5 bases). Trimming removed 0 bases at V and 0 bases at J, with 8 bases between. The germline V gene has CDR1 MNHEY and CDR2 SVGAGI. The CDR3 length is 15 residues.

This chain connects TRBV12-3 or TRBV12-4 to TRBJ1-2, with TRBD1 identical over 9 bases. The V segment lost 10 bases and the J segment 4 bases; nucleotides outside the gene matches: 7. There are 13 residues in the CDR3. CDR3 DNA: TGTGCCATTCGGGACAGGGTAATCTATGGCTACACCTTC. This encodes CAIRDRVIYGYTF.

The CDR3 here is CSVDKLNYGYTF. As DNA, the CDR3 is TGCAGCGTTGATAAACTCAACTATGGCTACACCTTC. V and J are TRBV29-1 and TRBJ1-2, with D uncertain. This CDR3 contains 12 residues. V was clipped by 3 bases and J by 2 bases, with 7 bases between them. CDR1 is SQVTM and CDR2 is ANQGSEA in the germline V gene.

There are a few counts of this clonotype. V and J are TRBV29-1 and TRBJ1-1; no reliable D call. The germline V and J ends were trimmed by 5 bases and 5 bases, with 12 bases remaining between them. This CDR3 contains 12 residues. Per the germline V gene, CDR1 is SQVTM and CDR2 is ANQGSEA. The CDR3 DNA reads TGCAGCGTTAACGTCCAGGAGACTGAAGCTTTCTTT. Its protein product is CSVNVQETEAFF. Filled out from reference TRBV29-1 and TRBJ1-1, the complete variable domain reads SAVISQKPSRDICQRGTSLTIQCQVDSQVTMMFWYRQQPGQSLTLIATANQGSEATYESGFVIDKFPISRPNLTFSTLTVSNMSPEDSSIYLCSVNVQETEAFFGQGTRLTVV.

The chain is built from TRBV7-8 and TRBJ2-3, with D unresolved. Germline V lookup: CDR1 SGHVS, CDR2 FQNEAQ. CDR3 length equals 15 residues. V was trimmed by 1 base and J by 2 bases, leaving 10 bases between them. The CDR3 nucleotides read TGTGCCAGCAGCTTAGGCGGTACTAACACAGATACGCAGTATTTT. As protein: CASSLGGTNTDTQYF.

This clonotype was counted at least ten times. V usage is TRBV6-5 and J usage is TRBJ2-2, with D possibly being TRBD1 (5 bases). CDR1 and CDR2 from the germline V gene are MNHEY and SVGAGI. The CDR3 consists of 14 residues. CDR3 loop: CAVSVQGRDGELFF. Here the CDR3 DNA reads TGTGCAGTCTCGGTCCAGGGAAGGGACGGGGAGCTGTTTTTT.

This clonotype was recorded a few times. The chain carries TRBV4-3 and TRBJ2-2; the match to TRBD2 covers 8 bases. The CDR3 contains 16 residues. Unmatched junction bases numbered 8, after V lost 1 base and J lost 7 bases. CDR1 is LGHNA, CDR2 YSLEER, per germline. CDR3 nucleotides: TGCGCCAGCAGCCAAGGCTCGCGGGGGGTCAGCGGGGAGCTGTTTTTT. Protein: CASSQGSRGVSGELFF.

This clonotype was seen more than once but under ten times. CDR3 sequence reads: CASSLGGRWGDTQYF. CDR3 nucleotides: TGTGCCAGCAGCTTAGGCGGGCGGTGGGGAGATACGCAGTATTTT. The chain recombines TRBV7-8 with TRBJ2-3, with D possibly matching TRBD2 (5 bases). This CDR3 region has 15 residues. The ends were cut back, 1 base at V and 5 bases at J, with 13 bases in the middle. Germline V CDR1 and CDR2: SGHVS, FQNEAQ.

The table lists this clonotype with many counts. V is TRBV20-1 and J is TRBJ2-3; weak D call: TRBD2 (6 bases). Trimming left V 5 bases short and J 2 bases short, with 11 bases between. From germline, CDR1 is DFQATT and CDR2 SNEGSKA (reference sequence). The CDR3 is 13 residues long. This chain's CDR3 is CSAPSDSTDTQYF. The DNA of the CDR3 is TGCAGTGCTCCTAGCGACTCCACAGATACGCAGTATTTT.

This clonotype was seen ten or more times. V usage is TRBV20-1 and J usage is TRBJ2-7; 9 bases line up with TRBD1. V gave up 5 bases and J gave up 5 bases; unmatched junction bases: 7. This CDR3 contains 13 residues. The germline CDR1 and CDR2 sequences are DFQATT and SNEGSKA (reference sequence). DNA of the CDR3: TGCAGTGCTGCAAGGACAGGGGCGGACGAGCAGTACTTC. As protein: CSAARTGADEQYF.

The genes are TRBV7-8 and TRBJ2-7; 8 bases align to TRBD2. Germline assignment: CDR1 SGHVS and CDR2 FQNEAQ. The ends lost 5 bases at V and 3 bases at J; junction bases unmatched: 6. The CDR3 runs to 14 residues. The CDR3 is CASSVRLANYEQYF. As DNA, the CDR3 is TGTGCCAGCAGCGTAAGACTAGCGAACTACGAGCAGTACTTC. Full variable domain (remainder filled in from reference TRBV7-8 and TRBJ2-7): GAGVSQSPRYKVAKRGQDVALRCDPISGHVSLFWYQQALGQGPEFLTYFQNEAQLDKSGLPSDRFFAERPEGSVSTLKIQRTQQEDSAVYLCASSVRLANYEQYFGPGTRLTVT.

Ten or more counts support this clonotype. CDR3 residues: CSARGRGVNEQFF. In DNA, the CDR3 is TGCAGTGCCAGGGGGCGGGGGGTCAATGAGCAGTTCTTC. The chain joins TRBV20-1 to TRBJ2-1; D tentatively reads TRBD1 or TRBD2 (8 bases each). The CDR3 is 13 residues long. Per germline, CDR1 DFQATT and CDR2 SNEGSKA (reference sequence). The V end lost 6 bases, the J end lost 6 bases, and 15 bases lay between the germline ends.

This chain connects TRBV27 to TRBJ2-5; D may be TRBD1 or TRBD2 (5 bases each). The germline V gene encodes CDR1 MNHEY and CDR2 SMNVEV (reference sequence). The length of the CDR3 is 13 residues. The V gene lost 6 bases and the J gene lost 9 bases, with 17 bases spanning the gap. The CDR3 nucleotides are TGTGCCAGCAGCTCAATAGAATTGGGGGCCCAGTACTTC. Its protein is CASSSIELGAQYF.

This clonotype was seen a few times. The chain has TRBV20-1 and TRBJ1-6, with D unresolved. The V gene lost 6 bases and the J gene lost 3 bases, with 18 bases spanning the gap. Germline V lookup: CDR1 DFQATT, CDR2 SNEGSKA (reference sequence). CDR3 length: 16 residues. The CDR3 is CSADRPLALYNSPLHF. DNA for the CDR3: TGCAGTGCAGACCGGCCCTTGGCGCTCTATAATTCACCCCTCCACTTT.

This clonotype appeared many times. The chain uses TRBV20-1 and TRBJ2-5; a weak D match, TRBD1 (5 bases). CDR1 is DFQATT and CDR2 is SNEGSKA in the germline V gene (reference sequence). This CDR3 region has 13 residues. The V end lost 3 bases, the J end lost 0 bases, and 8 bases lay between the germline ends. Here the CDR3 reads CSASSRDQETQYF. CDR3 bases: TGCAGTGCTAGCTCCAGGGACCAAGAGACCCAGTACTTC.

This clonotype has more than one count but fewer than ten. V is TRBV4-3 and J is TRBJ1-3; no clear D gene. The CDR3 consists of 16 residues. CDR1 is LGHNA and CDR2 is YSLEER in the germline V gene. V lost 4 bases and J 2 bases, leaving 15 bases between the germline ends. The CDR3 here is CASSRVAGAAGNTIYF. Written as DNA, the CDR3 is TGCGCCAGCAGCCGCGTCGCGGGTGCGGCTGGAAACACCATATATTTT.

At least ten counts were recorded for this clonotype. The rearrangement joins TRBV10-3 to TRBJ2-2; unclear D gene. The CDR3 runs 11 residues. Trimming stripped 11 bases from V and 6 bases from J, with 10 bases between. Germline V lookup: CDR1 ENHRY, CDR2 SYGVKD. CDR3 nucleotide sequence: TGTGCCGTCGCGACCTCCGGGGAGCTGTTTTTT. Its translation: CAVATSGELFF.

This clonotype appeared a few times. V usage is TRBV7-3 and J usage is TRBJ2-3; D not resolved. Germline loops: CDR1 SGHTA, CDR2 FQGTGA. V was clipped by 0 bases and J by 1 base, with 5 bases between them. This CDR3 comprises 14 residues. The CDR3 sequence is CASSLTVGTDTQYF. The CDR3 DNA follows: TGTGCCAGCAGCTTAACGGTCGGCACAGATACGCAGTATTTT.

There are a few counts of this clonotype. DNA of the CDR3: TGTGCCAGCAGCTCCGCACCAGGGGAATGGGAGACCCAGTACTTC. Its translation: CASSSAPGEWETQYF. The gene calls are TRBV7-6 and TRBJ2-5, with a possible D match to TRBD1 (6 bases). The CDR3 is 15 residues long. Between the trimmed V and J ends, which lost 4 bases and 5 bases, there was a span of 17 bases. CDR1 is SGHVS and CDR2 is FNYEAQ in the germline V gene.

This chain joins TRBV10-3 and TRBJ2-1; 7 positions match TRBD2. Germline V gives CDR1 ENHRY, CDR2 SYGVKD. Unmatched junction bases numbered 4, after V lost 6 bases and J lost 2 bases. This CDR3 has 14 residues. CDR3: CAISLTSAYNEQFF. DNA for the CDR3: TGTGCCATCAGCTTAACTAGCGCCTACAATGAGCAGTTCTTC.

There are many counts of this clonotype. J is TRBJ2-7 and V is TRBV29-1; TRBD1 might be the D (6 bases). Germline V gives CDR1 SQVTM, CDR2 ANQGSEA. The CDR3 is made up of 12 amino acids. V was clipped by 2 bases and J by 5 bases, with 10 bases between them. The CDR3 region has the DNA TGCAGCGTTGAACAGGGGAAGGACGAGCAGTACTTC. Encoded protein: CSVEQGKDEQYF.

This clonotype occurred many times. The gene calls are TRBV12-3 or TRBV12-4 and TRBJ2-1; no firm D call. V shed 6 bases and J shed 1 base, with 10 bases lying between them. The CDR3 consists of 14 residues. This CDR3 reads CASSRRESYNEQFF. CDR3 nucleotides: TGTGCCAGCAGCCGACGAGAGTCCTACAATGAGCAGTTCTTC.

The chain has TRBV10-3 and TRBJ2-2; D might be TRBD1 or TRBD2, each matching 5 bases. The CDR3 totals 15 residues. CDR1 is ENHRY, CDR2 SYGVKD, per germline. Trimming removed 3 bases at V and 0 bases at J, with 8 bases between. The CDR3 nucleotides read TGTGCCATCAGTGATGGGGGATCGAACACCGGGGAGCTGTTTTTT. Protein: CAISDGGSNTGELFF.

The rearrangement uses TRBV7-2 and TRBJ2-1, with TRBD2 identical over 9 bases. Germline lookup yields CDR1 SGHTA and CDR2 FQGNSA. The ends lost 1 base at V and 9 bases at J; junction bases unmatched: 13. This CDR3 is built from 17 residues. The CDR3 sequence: CASSLVRGGREAGEQFF. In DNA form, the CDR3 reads TGTGCCAGCAGCTTAGTCAGGGGCGGGAGGGAGGCCGGTGAGCAGTTCTTC. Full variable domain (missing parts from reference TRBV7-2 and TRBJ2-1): GAGVSQSPSNKVTEKGKDVELRCDPISGHTALYWYRQSLGQGLEFLIYFQGNSAPDKSGLPSDRFSAERTGGSVSTLTIQRTQQEDSAVYLCASSLVRGGREAGEQFFGPGTRLTVL.